This T cell receptor (beta chain) appears in the sequencing data of a study of blood T cell repertoires in COVID-19. About the research overall: Sample material is recorded as cDNA or gDNA derived from T cells, B-cell-depleted T cells, or PBMCs.

One Seattle source followed patients from active infection through their disease course. Germline trimming cut 6 bases from V and 1 base from J; bases unmatched to any gene: 5. Germline CDR1 MGHRA, CDR2 YSYEKL. The CDR3 covers 14 residues. The protocol was immunoSEQ multiplex PCR, while the TCRdb copy is restricted to in-frame clones and leaves out a portion. The sample holds roughly 210,000 clones, around four fifths seen once. This sequence joins TRBV4-1 and TRBJ2-5; 7 bases agree with TRBD1. Sequencing was performed on peripheral blood. This sequence originates from a woman of 80 years or more with COVID-19, enrolled during active disease. CDR3 sequence: CASSLGTVQETQYF. CDR3 DNA: TGCGCCAGCAGTCTTGGGACAGTCCAAGAGACCCAGTACTTC.